These T cell receptor beta chains were read from a single sample in a study of radiation and T cells in renal cell carcinoma. Produced via immunoSEQ multiplex PCR; TCRdb's table is partial and in-frame only. The sample has around 180,000 clones; about 87% are singletons. Material: blood, obtained from a patient whose treatment included radiotherapy and nephrectomy. These receptors originate from a woman between 50 and 59 years old with renal cell carcinoma. Each CDR3 is given with its conserved first and last residue. D genes are given only for firm matches. Expanded clones get a size class; other rows say once, few or many, or leave the size out.

D	J	size	V	CDR3	DNA
NA	TRBJ2-2	NA	TRBV28	CASRLTATGELFF	TGTGCCAGCAGACTTACAGCCACCGGGGAGCTGTTTTTT
TRBD2	TRBJ2-7	NA	TRBV4-1	CASSHVTSGVSYEQYF	TGCGCCAGCAGCCATGTGACTAGCGGGGTATCCTACGAGCAGTACTTC
NA	TRBJ2-3	NA	TRBV6-6	CASRLPAEVTDTQYF	TGTGCCAGCAGGCTCCCAGCGGAGGTCACAGATACGCAGTATTTT
NA	TRBJ1-4	NA	TRBV19	CASSMFLEKLFF	TGTGCCAGTAGTATGTTCCTAGAAAAACTGTTTTTT
NA	TRBJ1-2	once	TRBV6-5	CASSYGYGYTF	TGTGCCAGCAGTTACGGCTATGGCTACACCTTC
NA	TRBJ2-5	NA	TRBV2	CASIKGLAETQYF	TGTGCCAGCATCAAGGGCTTGGCCGAGACCCAGTACTTC
NA	TRBJ1-1	once	TRBV4-1	CASSQEKGGRDTEAFF	TGCGCCAGCAGCCAAGAAAAGGGGGGCAGGGACACTGAAGCTTTCTTT
NA	TRBJ1-2	NA	TRBV7-2	CASSLARDSNYGYTF	TGTGCCAGCAGCTTAGCGCGAGACAGTAACTATGGCTACACCTTC
NA	TRBJ1-1	NA	TRBV5-1	CASSTVQGTATEAFF	TGCGCCAGCAGCACTGTACAGGGCACGGCAACTGAAGCTTTCTTT
NA	TRBJ1-1	NA	TRBV19	CASSYVTQAEAFF	TGTGCCAGTAGCTATGTGACGCAGGCTGAAGCTTTCTTT
NA	TRBJ1-5	NA	TRBV19	CASSIETGQPQHF	TGTGCCAGTAGTATTGAAACCGGTCAGCCCCAGCATTTT
TRBD1	TRBJ1-5	once	TRBV30	CAWDRAPPGNQPQHF	TGTGCCTGGGACAGGGCGCCCCCCGGCAATCAGCCCCAGCATTTT
NA	TRBJ2-3	NA	TRBV5-1	CASSQRDPTLGTDTQYF	TGCGCCAGCAGCCAACGGGACCCCACCTTGGGGACAGATACGCAGTATTTT
NA	TRBJ1-3	NA	TRBV7-9	CASSLAYRNGDTIYF	TGTGCCAGCAGCTTAGCCTACCGGAACGGGGACACCATATATTTT
TRBD1	TRBJ1-2	NA	TRBV7-2	CASSRNFGTGEVHGYTF	TGTGCCAGCAGCAGAAACTTCGGGACAGGGGAGGTACATGGCTACACCTTC
NA	TRBJ2-5	NA	TRBV15	CATSRAPAAGAQETQYF	TGTGCCACCAGCAGAGCCCCTGCGGCGGGGGCCCAAGAGACCCAGTACTTC
NA	TRBJ1-2	NA	TRBV19	CASSSPPGAGVNYGYTF	TGTGCCAGTAGTTCTCCCCCAGGGGCCGGAGTCAACTATGGCTACACCTTC
NA	TRBJ1-4	NA	TRBV6-6	CASKSSKGEGEKLFF	TGTGCCAGCAAAAGCTCAAAGGGTGAGGGAGAAAAACTGTTTTTT
TRBD2	TRBJ2-1	NA	TRBV14	CASSRLMGGGNEQFF	TGTGCCAGCAGCCGCTTAATGGGCGGGGGAAATGAGCAGTTCTTC
NA	TRBJ2-2	NA	TRBV15	CATSRDAGTGELFF	TGTGCCACCAGCAGAGATGCGGGCACCGGGGAGCTGTTTTTT